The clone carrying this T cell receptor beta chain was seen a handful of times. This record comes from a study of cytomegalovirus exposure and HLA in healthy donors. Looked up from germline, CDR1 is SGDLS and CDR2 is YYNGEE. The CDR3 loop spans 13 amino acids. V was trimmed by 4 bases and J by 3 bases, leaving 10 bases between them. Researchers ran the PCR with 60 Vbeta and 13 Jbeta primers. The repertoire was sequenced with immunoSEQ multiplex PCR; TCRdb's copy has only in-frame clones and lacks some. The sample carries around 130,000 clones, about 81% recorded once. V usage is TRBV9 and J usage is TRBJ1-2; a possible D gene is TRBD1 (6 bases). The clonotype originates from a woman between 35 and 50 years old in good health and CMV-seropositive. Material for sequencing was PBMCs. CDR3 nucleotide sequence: TGTGCCAGCAGCTTACAGGGACACTATGGCTACACCTTC. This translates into CASSLQGHYGYTF.